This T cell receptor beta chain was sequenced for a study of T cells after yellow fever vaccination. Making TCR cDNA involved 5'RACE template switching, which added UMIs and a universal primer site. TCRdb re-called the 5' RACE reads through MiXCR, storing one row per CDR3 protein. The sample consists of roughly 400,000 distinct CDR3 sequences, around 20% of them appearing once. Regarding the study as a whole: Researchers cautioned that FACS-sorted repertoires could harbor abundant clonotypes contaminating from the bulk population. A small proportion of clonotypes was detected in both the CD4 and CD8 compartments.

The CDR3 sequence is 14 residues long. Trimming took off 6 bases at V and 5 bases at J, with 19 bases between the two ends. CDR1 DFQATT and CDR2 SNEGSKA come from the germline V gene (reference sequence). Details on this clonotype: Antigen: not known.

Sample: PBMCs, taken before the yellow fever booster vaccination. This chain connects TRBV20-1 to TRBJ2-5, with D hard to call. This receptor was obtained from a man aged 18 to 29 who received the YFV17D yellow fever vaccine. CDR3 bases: TGCAGTGCCCCCGGCAGTAGCCGTATGGAGACCCAGTACTTC. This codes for CSAPGSSRMETQYF.